The 10 T cell receptor beta chains below come from one sample, sequenced in a study of blood T cells in healthy people across ages. Then a second PCR, running roughly 7 to 12 cycles, was carried out with a sample-barcoded 5' primer and a J-beta primer mix. One entry per CDR3 protein results from TCRdb running MiXCR on the 5' RACE reads. The sample shows approximately 800,000 distinct CDR3 sequences, around 25% of them seen only once. These sequences were also reported in another study, on T cells of mothers and their children.

Sequenced: blood. Receptors were obtained from a boy younger than 18 in good health.

This clonotype was found a few times. The chain links TRBV28 to TRBJ2-5, with a tentative D call TRBD1 (5 bases). The DNA matches TRBJ2-7 better at its end, which makes the J call doubtful. The CDR3 contains 15 residues. Germline assignment: CDR1 MDHEN and CDR2 SYDVKM. DNA for the CDR3: TGTGCCAGCAGTCCCACAGGATTTCCCCCCTACGAGCAGTACTTC. This gives the protein CASSPTGFPPYEQYF.

V usage is TRBV6-5 and J usage is TRBJ2-5, with 7 bases aligning to TRBD1. The last part of the DNA fits TRBJ2-7 better; the J call may be wrong. CDR1 MNHEY and CDR2 SVGAGI come from the germline V gene. CDR3 length: 16 amino acids. The CDR3 loop is CASNSQGTWSPYEQYF. Written as DNA, the CDR3 is TGTGCCAGCAATTCACAGGGGACATGGAGTCCCTACGAGCAGTACTTC.

This clonotype appeared once. V and J are TRBV20-1 and TRBJ2-7, with TRBD1 matching over 7 bases. Germline V gives CDR1 DFQATT, CDR2 SNEGSKA (reference sequence). The CDR3 loop spans 11 amino acids. J gave up 6 bases and V 6 bases, and 5 bases lay outside the gene matches. In nucleotides, the CDR3 is TGCAGTGCAACCAGGACAGGCGAGCAGTACTTC. Amino acids: CSATRTGEQYF.

The sample holds a few counts of this clonotype. The rearrangement uses TRBV28 and TRBJ2-7, with D unresolved. The CDR3 is made up of 14 amino acids. The V end was cut by 5 bases, the J end by 3 bases, with 14 bases between. Per the germline V gene, CDR1 is MDHEN and CDR2 is SYDVKM. The CDR3 DNA reads TGTGCCAGCAGTCCCCGCCCCAGAGACTACGAGCAGTACTTC. Translating gives CASSPRPRDYEQYF.

The rearrangement joins TRBV7-6 to TRBJ2-7; a weak D match, TRBD2 (6 bases). Between the trimmed V and J ends, which lost 5 bases and 4 bases, there was a span of 21 bases. CDR3 size: 16 residues. Germline V CDR1 and CDR2: SGHVS, FNYEAQ. Written as DNA, the CDR3 is TGTGCCAGCAGCGAACGGGACGGGGGAGTGGGGTACGAGCAGTACTTC. It is translated as CASSERDGGVGYEQYF.

This clonotype was observed once. The rearrangement joins TRBV30 to TRBJ1-1; 8 nucleotides agree with TRBD1. Per the germline V gene, CDR1 is GTSNPN and CDR2 is SVGIG (reference sequence). The CDR3 covers 15 residues. V was pared by 2 bases and J by 5 bases, with 10 bases of the junction left unmatched. The CDR3 protein is CAWSSGQGFYTEAFF. The CDR3 DNA reads TGTGCCTGGAGTAGCGGACAGGGTTTTTATACTGAAGCTTTCTTT.

The J gene is TRBJ2-5, the V gene TRBV7-9; possibly TRBD1 for D (6 bases). The CDR3 loop spans 14 amino acids. V was shortened by 3 bases and J by 6 bases, with 14 bases between the two germline ends. Germline CDR1 is SEHNR and CDR2 is FQNEAQ (reference sequence). The CDR3 DNA reads as TGTGCCAGCAGCTTGGATACAGGGAAGAAGACCCAGTACTTC. Protein sequence: CASSLDTGKKTQYF. The whole variable domain, filled in from reference TRBV7-9 and TRBJ2-5, reads DTGVSQNPRHKITKRGQNVTFRCDPISEHNRLYWYRQTLGQGPEFLTYFQNEAQLEKSRLLSDRFSAERPKGSFSTLEIQRTEQGDSAMYLCASSLDTGKKTQYFGPGTRLLVL.

This clonotype was detected only a few times. Given a much more abundant clone one base away, this may be a read error. The chain has TRBV7-9 and TRBJ2-5; 8 bases map to TRBD2. Matching the DNA end better, TRBJ2-7 makes the J call doubtful. The CDR3 consists of 13 residues. From germline, CDR1 is SEHNR and CDR2 FQNEAQ (reference sequence). The CDR3 nucleotides read TGTGCCAGCAGCCCGGGGGGGAACTACGAGCAGTACTTC. Translating gives CASSPGGNYEQYF.

CDR3 bases: TGTGCCAGCAGCCACGACAGGACAAACACTGAAGCTTTCTTT. Translated, it gives CASSHDRTNTEAFF. The chain is built from TRBV3-1 and TRBJ1-1, with D possibly being TRBD1 (6 bases). CDR1 is LGHDT and CDR2 is YNNKEL in the germline V gene (reference sequence). The V and J ends lost 3 bases and 2 bases respectively, with 10 bases between them. The CDR3 loop spans 14 amino acids.

The J gene is TRBJ2-2, the V gene TRBV9; tentatively, D is TRBD2 (6 bases). This CDR3 has 16 amino acids. Germline V CDR1 and CDR2: SGDLS, YYNGEE. The V and J ends lost 3 bases and 0 bases respectively, with 12 bases between them. This chain's CDR3 is CASSALGGTNTGELFF. The CDR3 DNA sequence: TGTGCCAGCAGCGCCCTTGGCGGGACGAACACCGGGGAGCTGTTTTTT.